Shown below are 28 T cell receptor beta chains from a single sample sequenced in a study of monozygotic twins with inflammatory bowel disease. From the 5' RACE reads, TCRdb lists one entry per CDR3 protein and no DNA. The repertoire table contains about 160,000 distinct CDR3 sequences. The sample comprised blood. The receptors stem from a human donor with ulcerative colitis or Crohn's disease, or a healthy co-twin of an affected twin (not recorded which).

The gene calls are TRBV12-3 or TRBV12-4 and TRBJ2-1; TCRdb indicates TRBD1, and absent DNA this call remains unverified. This CDR3 has 11 residues. The CDR3 here is CASSRRDRPFF.

The chain joins TRBV27 to TRBJ2-1; TCRdb indicates TRBD2, and absent DNA this call remains unverified. The CDR3 runs 15 residues. The V gene's germline CDR1 is MNHEY and CDR2 SMNVEV (reference sequence). The CDR3 protein is CASSLVGGSYNEQFF.

The chain joins TRBV24-1 to TRBJ1-2; TCRdb reports TRBD1, a call that lacks DNA to check it against. CDR1 and CDR2 from the germline V gene are KGHDR and SFDVKD. CDR3 length equals 14 residues. The CDR3 reads CATSESGRGHGYTF.

The rearrangement uses TRBV7-7 and TRBJ2-2; the D gene TCRdb calls, TRBD2, cannot be checked with no DNA. The CDR3 is made up of 16 amino acids. CDR1 is SSHAT, CDR2 FNYEAQ, per germline (reference sequence). The CDR3 here is CASSLEASGNTGELFF.

The V and J genes are TRBV11-2 and TRBJ2-1; the D call from TCRdb, TRBD2, cannot be confirmed without DNA. This CDR3 contains 19 residues. CDR1 SGHAT and CDR2 FQNNGV come from the germline V gene. CDR3 protein: CASSSSGTSGSPLYNEQFF.

The chain is built from TRBV5-5 and TRBJ2-7; TCRdb's D call of TRBD2 is untestable without DNA. Germline V gene lookup returns CDR1 SGHKS and CDR2 YYEKEE (reference sequence). This CDR3 is built from 15 residues. The CDR3: CASSLVASGSYEQYF.

The chain couples TRBV27 to TRBJ1-2; the TCRdb D gene call, TRBD1, has no DNA to confirm it. Germline CDR1 and CDR2: MNHEY and SMNVEV (reference sequence). CDR3 size: 14 residues. The chain's CDR3 is CASSRQGANYGYTF.

The gene calls are TRBV20-1 and TRBJ2-3; TCRdb calls TRBD1, which cannot be checked without DNA. This CDR3 is 15 amino acids long. Per germline, CDR1 DFQATT and CDR2 SNEGSKA (reference sequence). Here the CDR3 reads CSARGPGGRGDTQYF.

The chain links TRBV12-3 or TRBV12-4 to TRBJ2-5; TCRdb calls TRBD1, which cannot be checked without DNA. The CDR3 is made up of 18 amino acids. CDR3 residues: CASSLGGSFGTGGETQYF.

J is TRBJ2-3 and V is TRBV10-2; as DNA is missing, the TRBD1 call by TCRdb cannot be tested. The CDR3 extends over 12 amino acids. Germline V gene lookup returns CDR1 WSHSY and CDR2 SAAADI. The CDR3 loop reads CASIAGPDTQYF.

This chain links TRBV4-1 with TRBJ2-1; there is no DNA to check the TCRdb D call of TRBD2. This CDR3 contains 16 residues. In germline, CDR1 is MGHRA, CDR2 YSYEKL. CDR3 amino acids: CASSPRGTSGSREQFF.

The CDR3 loop is CASSSNNYGYTF. The chain is built from TRBV5-1 and TRBJ1-2. CDR3 length: 12 residues. CDR1 and CDR2 (germline): SGHRS, YFSETQ. Looking up the rest from reference TRBV5-1 and TRBJ1-2 gives the full variable domain: KAGVTQTPRYLIKTRGQQVTLSCSPISGHRSVSWYQQTPGQGLQFLFEYFSETQRNKGNFPGRFSGRQFSNSRSEMNVSTLELGDSALYLCASSSNNYGYTFGSGTRLTVV.

This sequence joins TRBV29-1 and TRBJ2-1. Germline V lookup: CDR1 SQVTM, CDR2 ANQGSEA. The CDR3 is 13 amino acids. The CDR3 here is CSVALYLDSEQFF.

V usage is TRBV20-1 and J usage is TRBJ1-5; TCRdb's D call of TRBD1 is untestable without DNA. CDR1 DFQATT and CDR2 SNEGSKA come from the germline V gene (reference sequence). The CDR3 is 15 amino acids. CDR3 residues: CSAKKAGALHQPQHF.

The chain employs TRBV11-1 and TRBJ2-2; lacking DNA, the TRBD1 call made by TCRdb goes unchecked. Germline V gene data show CDR1 as SGHAT and CDR2 as FQDESV (reference sequence). The CDR3 covers 16 residues. The CDR3 spells CASSLARGRRTGELFF.

The chain links TRBV7-3 to TRBJ1-1. Per germline, CDR1 SGHTA and CDR2 FQGTGA. This CDR3 contains 12 residues. CDR3: CASMSGDTEAFF. Using reference TRBV7-3 and TRBJ1-1 for the parts outside the CDR3, the full variable domain is GAGVSQTPSNKVTEKGKYVELRCDPISGHTALYWYRQSLGQGPEFLIYFQGTGAADDSGLPNDRFFAVRPEGSVSTLKIQRTERGDSAVYLCASMSGDTEAFFGQGTRLTVV.

This chain connects TRBV3-1 to TRBJ1-1. Germline lookup yields CDR1 LGHDT and CDR2 YNNKEL (reference sequence). This CDR3 is built from 14 residues. The CDR3: CASSQDGRYTEAFF.

The chain recombines TRBV28 with TRBJ1-3. Germline V gene data show CDR1 as MDHEN and CDR2 as SYDVKM. This CDR3 has 13 residues. CDR3 sequence reads: CASREDSGNTIYF.

The V and J genes are TRBV7-9 and TRBJ2-1; there is no DNA to check the TCRdb D call of TRBD1. Germline-derived CDR1 and CDR2 are SEHNR and FQNEAQ (reference sequence). The CDR3 loop spans 15 amino acids. The CDR3 region is CASSFPGTGPNEQFF.

The genes are TRBV20-1 and TRBJ2-1. Looked up from germline, CDR1 is DFQATT and CDR2 is SNEGSKA (reference sequence). The CDR3 totals 12 residues. The CDR3 loop reads CSARVLVDEQFF.

The genes are TRBV24-1 and TRBJ2-7; the D call of TRBD1 rests on TCRdb alone, since no DNA is present to check it. The CDR3 contains 15 residues. Per the germline V gene, CDR1 is KGHDR and CDR2 is SFDVKD. The CDR3 sequence is CATSDPRAGDSEQYF.

The J gene is TRBJ2-2, the V gene TRBV27. The CDR3 totals 15 residues. CDR1 and CDR2 (germline): MNHEY, SMNVEV (reference sequence). The CDR3 reads CASGRRPANTGELFF.

The V call is TRBV10-1, the J call TRBJ2-3. In germline, CDR1 is WNHNN, CDR2 SYGVQD (reference sequence). The CDR3 is 12 residues long. The CDR3 sequence is CASSAVSDTQYF.

This sequence joins TRBV20-1 and TRBJ1-5. The CDR3 length is 14 residues. The germline V gene has CDR1 DFQATT and CDR2 SNEGSKA (reference sequence). The CDR3 sequence: CSARGGSTGQPQHF.

The V call is TRBV4-2, the J call TRBJ1-6. Germline CDR1 and CDR2: LGHNA and YNFKEQ. CDR3 size: 14 residues. The chain's CDR3 is CASSQGVPNSPLHF.

The rearrangement joins TRBV24-1 to TRBJ2-5. The CDR3 is 14 amino acids. The germline V gene encodes CDR1 KGHDR and CDR2 SFDVKD. The CDR3 sequence is CATSDFTVGETQYF.

The CDR3 spells CSVEGAGYYNEQFF. This rearrangement joins TRBV29-1 to TRBJ2-1; checking the TCRdb D call of TRBD2 is not possible without DNA. The germline V gene has CDR1 SQVTM and CDR2 ANQGSEA. The CDR3 extends over 14 amino acids.

The chain joins TRBV4-2 to TRBJ2-1; TCRdb gives TRBD1 as the D gene, but with no DNA this cannot be confirmed. The CDR3 is 17 amino acids. Germline V CDR1 and CDR2: LGHNA, YNFKEQ. The CDR3 loop is CASSPFPRGSSYNEQFF.